What follows describes a single T cell receptor beta chain. All enrollees were roughly 18 to 90 years old and from under 25 US areas. Participants' own reports of clinical history determined their cohort assignment. This sample was taken from a study of blood T cell repertoires in COVID-19. Assay used: immunoSEQ multiplex PCR; TCRdb lists only in-frame clones, some missing. The table has roughly 260,000 clones, roughly nine tenths seen once. The germline gives CDR1 SGHTA, CDR2 FQGTGA. CDR3 length: 14 amino acids. V trimming: 5 bases; J trimming: 7 bases; junction bases outside the gene matches: 7. Material for sequencing was PBMCs or T cells enriched from blood (not recorded which). V gene TRBV7-3 combines with J gene TRBJ1-5, with 8 bases aligning to TRBD1. The TCR was taken from a human donor in a cohort exposed to, infected with or recovered from COVID-19 (not recorded which). The donor label of this sample is uncertain. CDR3 bases: TGTGCCAGCAGCGGACAGGGTCGGGTCCAGCCCCAGCATTTT. Translated: CASSGQGRVQPQHF.